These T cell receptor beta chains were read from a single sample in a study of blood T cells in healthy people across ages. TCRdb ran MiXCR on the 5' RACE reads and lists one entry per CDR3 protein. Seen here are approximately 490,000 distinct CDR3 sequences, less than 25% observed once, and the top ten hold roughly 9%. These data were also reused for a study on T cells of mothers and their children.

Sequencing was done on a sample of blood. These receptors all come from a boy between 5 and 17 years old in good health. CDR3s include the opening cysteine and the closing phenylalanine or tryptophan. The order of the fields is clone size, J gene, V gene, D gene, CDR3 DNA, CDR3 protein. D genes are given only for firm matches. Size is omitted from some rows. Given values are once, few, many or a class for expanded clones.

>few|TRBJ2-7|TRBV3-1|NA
TGTGCCAGCAGCCAAGGAGAGGAGCAGTACTTC
CASSQGEEQYF
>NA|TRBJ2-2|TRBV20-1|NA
TGCAGTGCTCTGAGGGGGGTTAACACCGGGGAGCTGTTTTTT
CSALRGVNTGELFF
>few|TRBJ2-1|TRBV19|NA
TGTGCCAGTAGTATAAAACTGTTTGGACTTCCCTCCTACAATGAGCAGTTCTTC
CASSIKLFGLPSYNEQFF
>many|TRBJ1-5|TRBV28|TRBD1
TGTGCCAGCAGTTTGGTAACAGGGGGAATTCAGCCCCAGCATTTT
CASSLVTGGIQPQHF
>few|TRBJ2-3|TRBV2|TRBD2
TGTGCCAGTCGTGCGGGACTAGCAGGAGGAATGAGTACGCAGTATTTT
CASRAGLAGGMSTQYF
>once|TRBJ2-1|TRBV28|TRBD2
TGTGCCAGCAGTTCCGGGACTAGTCGCCACAATGAGCAGTTCTTC
CASSSGTSRHNEQFF
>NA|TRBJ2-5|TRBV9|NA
TGTGCCAGCAGTCAACAGGGCCTTGGGGAGACCCAGTACTTC
CASSQQGLGETQYF
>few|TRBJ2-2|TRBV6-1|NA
TGTGCCAGCAGTGAAGTCGAGGCCGGGGAGCTGTTTTTT
CASSEVEAGELFF
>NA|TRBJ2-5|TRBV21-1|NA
TGTGCCAGCCGCTCTCGGGACAGGGAATACCAAGAGACCCAGTACTTC
CASRSRDREYQETQYF
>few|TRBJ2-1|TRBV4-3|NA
TGCGCCAGCAGCCCCTGGGCGAGAAGGACCAAAGGGTGGGAGCAGTTCTTC
CASSPWARRTKGWEQFF
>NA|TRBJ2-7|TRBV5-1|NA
TGCGCCAGCAGCTTCCAGGGATCCGGAGACGAGCAGTACTTC
CASSFQGSGDEQYF
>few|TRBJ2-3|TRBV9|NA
TGTGCCAGCAGCGTAGGGGGTGGAGATACGCAGTATTTT
CASSVGGGDTQYF
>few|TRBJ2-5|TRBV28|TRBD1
TGTGCCGGCAGTTTATGGGCCCTCGGACAGGGGATGACCCAGTACTTC
CAGSLWALGQGMTQYF
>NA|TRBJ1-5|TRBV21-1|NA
TGTGCCAGCAGCAAGACAGGGGACAATCAGCCCCAGCATTTT
CASSKTGDNQPQHF
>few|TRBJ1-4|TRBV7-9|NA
TGTGCCAGCAGCCATCTGGGGCCTTTCTATGAAAAACTGTTTTTT
CASSHLGPFYEKLFF
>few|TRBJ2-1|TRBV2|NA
TGTGCCAGCAGAAATTCGGCGTCGGTAGCGCACTCCTACAATGAGCAGTTCTTC
CASRNSASVAHSYNEQFF
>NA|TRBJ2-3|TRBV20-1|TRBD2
TGCAGTGCTAAAGGACTAGCGGGTTCCACAGATACGCAGTATTTT
CSAKGLAGSTDTQYF
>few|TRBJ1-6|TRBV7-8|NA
TGTGCCAGCAGCTTAGGGGATTCACCCCTCCACTTT
CASSLGDSPLHF
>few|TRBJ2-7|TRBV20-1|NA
TGCAGTGCCACGGCCGGGGGACAAAAGGGGGTTTTC
CSATAGGQKGVF
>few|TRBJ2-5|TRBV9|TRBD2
TGTGCCAGCAGGCCAGCGGGAGAAGAGACCCAGTACTTC
CASRPAGEETQYF
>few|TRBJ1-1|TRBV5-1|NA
TGCGCCAGCAGGATAGGGCCCGGGGCTGAAGCTTTCTTT
CASRIGPGAEAFF
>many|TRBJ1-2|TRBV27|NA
TGTGCCAGCAGTTTAAGTGGGACGGGTGGCTACACCTTC
CASSLSGTGGYTF
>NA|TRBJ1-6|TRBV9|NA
TGTGCCAGCAGCGAGCCCCGAGACGGAATCGGCCTTAATTCACCCCTCCACTTT
CASSEPRDGIGLNSPLHF
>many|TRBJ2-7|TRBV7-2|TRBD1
TGTGCCAGCAGCCCGGGATGGACAGGGTACGAGCAGTACTTC
CASSPGWTGYEQYF
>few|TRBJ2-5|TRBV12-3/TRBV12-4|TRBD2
TGTGCCAGCAGTTTTGGCGGGAGACATAAAGGGGAGACCCAGTACTTC
CASSFGGRHKGETQYF
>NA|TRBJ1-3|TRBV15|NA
TGTGCCACCAGCAGAGACAGGGCGTTAGAAAACACCATATATTTT
CATSRDRALENTIYF
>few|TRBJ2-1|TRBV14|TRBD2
TGTGCCAGCAGCCAAGGGGCCGGGAGGAGACCCAATGAGCAGTTCTTC
CASSQGAGRRPNEQFF
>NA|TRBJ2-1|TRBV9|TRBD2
TGTGCCAGCAGTGATAGCGGGGGGGCGGGAAATGAGCAGTTCTTC
CASSDSGGAGNEQFF
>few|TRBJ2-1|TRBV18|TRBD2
TGTGCCAGCTCACCCAAGGGGACTAGCGGGATCCCCAATGAGCAGTTCTTC
CASSPKGTSGIPNEQFF
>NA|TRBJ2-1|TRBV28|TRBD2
TGTGCCAGCAGTTCCCTAGCGGGAGGACCTTACAATGAGCAGTTCTTC
CASSSLAGGPYNEQFF
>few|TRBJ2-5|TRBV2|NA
TGTGCCAGCAGTGATATGAGTGAGACCCAGTACTTC
CASSDMSETQYF
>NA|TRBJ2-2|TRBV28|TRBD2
TGTGCCATCCAACCGGGGGGGAACACCGGGGAGCTGTTTTTT
CAIQPGGNTGELFF
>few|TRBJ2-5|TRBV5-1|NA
TGCGCCAGCAACCCTGGCGGGCAGAGGGAGACCCAGTACTTC
CASNPGGQRETQYF
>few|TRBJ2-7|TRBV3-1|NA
TGTGCCAGCAGCCAATTCGGACTTACAACCTACGAGCAGTACTTC
CASSQFGLTTYEQYF
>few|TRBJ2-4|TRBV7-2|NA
TGTGCCAGCAGCAGACCCGGGAACATTCAGTACTTC
CASSRPGNIQYF
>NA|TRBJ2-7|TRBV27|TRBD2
TGTGCCACAAGGCCGGGACTAGCTGTCGACGAGCAGTACTTC
CATRPGLAVDEQYF